Described below is a single T cell receptor beta chain sequence and its context. Its antigen is undetermined. CD45RO/CCR7/CD25/CD127/CD95/CD27 sorting isolated CD4+ naive, central memory, regulatory and stem cell-like memory cells. Investigators reverse transcribed all isolated RNA, so they sequenced expressed TCRB transcripts. The protocol was immunoSEQ multiplex PCR, while the TCRdb copy is restricted to in-frame clones and leaves out a portion. Of 300,000 to 400,000 clones in the sample, around 9.7% are singletons; the top ten hold more than 0.8%. This specimen comes from a study of beta chain features in type 1 diabetes. Looking at the study overall: The samples had about 110,000,000 sorted cells examined in all.

Study-level findings and limits: Relative to healthy donors, patients appeared to have naive, central memory and Treg TCRB repertoires that were more similar. In every one of the four CD4+ subsets, TCRB CDR3s were moderately but significantly shorter in Type 1 diabetes patients. Possibly, sequencing cDNA over-represented cells that had high TCR expression levels.

Deletions cut 4 bases from V and 6 bases from J, with 10 bases between. CDR1 is GTSNPN and CDR2 is SVGIG in the germline V gene (reference sequence). The CDR3 consists of 11 residues. The V gene is TRBV30, the J gene TRBJ2-7; no clear D gene. The sequence was obtained from a man aged 25-45 years with type 1 diabetes. Sample: central memory CD4+ T cells from blood. The CDR3 nucleotides are TGTGCCTGGAATGGCGCAGGCGAGCAGTACTTC. Translated, it gives CAWNGAGEQYF. Variable domain in full (rest from reference TRBV30 and TRBJ2-7): SQTIHQWPATLVQPVGSPLSLECTVEGTSNPNLYWYRQAAGRGLQLLFYSVGIGQISSEVPQNLSASRPQDRQFILSSKKLLLSDSGFYLCAWNGAGEQYFGPGTRLTVT.